This is a list of T cell receptor beta chains from one sample in a study of blood T cell repertoires in COVID-19. The assay was immunoSEQ multiplex PCR, and TCRdb's table has in-frame clones only and misses some. In the table there are about 440,000 clones, 70% to 90% of which are singletons. The sample consisted of PBMCs or T cells enriched from blood (not recorded which). The receptors were gathered from a young woman with acute COVID-19. The CDR3 runs from the conserved cysteine through the conserved F or W. The D gene is left open where the match is weak. For some rows the clone size is stated as once, few or many, or as a class when expanded; others skip it.

TGTGCTAGTGGTACCGGACTAGCGGGAAGGGAGACCCAGTACTTC	CASGTGLAGRETQYF	TRBJ2-5	15	TRBV12-5	-	TRBD2
TGTGCCAGCAGCTTGACTAGCGGGGGGGCCGCTTTTCACAAAAACATTCAGTACTTC	CASSLTSGGAAFHKNIQYF	TRBJ2-4	19	TRBV7-2	-	TRBD2
TGCGCCAGCAGCTTGGAGCCCCTAAATGAAAAACTGTTTTTT	CASSLEPLNEKLFF	TRBJ1-4	14	TRBV5-1	few	-
TGTGCCAGTAGTGCGGGACTAGCGGGAGCTTCCTACGAGCAGTACTTC	CASSAGLAGASYEQYF	TRBJ2-7	16	TRBV19	few	TRBD2
TGTGCCAGCAAGGCAGGGCTAAACACTGAAGCTTTCTTT	CASKAGLNTEAFF	TRBJ1-1	13	TRBV6-5	-	-
TGTGCCAGCAGCTTAGCTTCGGGACTATATAACAATGAGCAGTTCTTC	CASSLASGLYNNEQFF	TRBJ2-1	16	TRBV7-8	-	TRBD2
TGTGCCAGCAGCGTCTGGACTAGCGGGAGACGAGATACGCAGTATTTT	CASSVWTSGRRDTQYF	TRBJ2-3	16	TRBV5-4	-	TRBD2
TGCGCCAGCAGCCAAGGGGTGGACAGGATGGATGGCTACACCTTC	CASSQGVDRMDGYTF	TRBJ1-2	15	TRBV4-3	-	TRBD1
TGTGCCAGCAGCCAAGAGGATAGGAGGTCCTACGAGCAGTACTTC	CASSQEDRRSYEQYF	TRBJ2-7	15	TRBV3-1/TRBV3-2	-	-
TGTGCCAGCAGCACAGGCTCTGGAAACACCATATATTTT	CASSTGSGNTIYF	TRBJ1-3	13	TRBV28	-	-
TGTGCCAGCAACCGGTACCAAGAGACCCAGTACTTC	CASNRYQETQYF	TRBJ2-5	12	TRBV28	-	-
TGCGCCAGCAGCTTGGCCAAATACGAGCAGTACTTC	CASSLAKYEQYF	TRBJ2-7	12	TRBV5-1	-	-
TGCGCCAGCAGCTTGTCAACGGGAGGATCAGATACGCAGTATTTT	CASSLSTGGSDTQYF	TRBJ2-3	15	TRBV5-1	-	TRBD2
TGTGCCAGCAGGTCGACAGGGGACTTTGGCTACACCTTC	CASRSTGDFGYTF	TRBJ1-2	13	TRBV27	once	TRBD1
TGTGCCAGCAGCCCGGGGGGTAGCGGGGGAAACATTCAGTACTTC	CASSPGGSGGNIQYF	TRBJ2-4	15	TRBV7-2	-	TRBD2
TGTGCCAGCAGCGAGGACAGGGACCCTAACTATGGCTACACCTTC	CASSEDRDPNYGYTF	TRBJ1-2	15	TRBV2	-	TRBD1
TGTGCCAGTCTAGCGGGAGGAAAGAATGAGCAGTTCTTC	CASLAGGKNEQFF	TRBJ2-1	13	TRBV2	-	TRBD2
TGCAGCGTTGGGCGCGGGACTTTATACAATGAGCAGTTCTTC	CSVGRGTLYNEQFF	TRBJ2-1	14	TRBV29-1	-	-
TGTGCCATCAGTGAGTCGAAAGGGGCGGGCTACACCTTC	CAISESKGAGYTF	TRBJ1-2	13	TRBV10-3	-	-
TGCGCCAGCAGCCCCCCAGGGGTTCAAGAAAAACTGTTTTTT	CASSPPGVQEKLFF	TRBJ1-4	14	TRBV4-1	-	-
TGTGCCAGCAGCGTAGACTCAGGGTGGACGGAGACCCAGTACTTC	CASSVDSGWTETQYF	TRBJ2-5	15	TRBV9	-	-
TGTGCCAGTCGGGGTAGCAACACCGGGGAGCTGTTTTTT	CASRGSNTGELFF	TRBJ2-2	13	TRBV11-2	-	-
TGTGCCTGGAGTGTAGCAGGGTTGAGCAATCAGCCCCAGCATTTT	CAWSVAGLSNQPQHF	TRBJ1-5	15	TRBV30	-	-
TGTGCCAGCAGTTTATCGCACAGGGGGAACACTGAAGCTTTCTTT	CASSLSHRGNTEAFF	TRBJ1-1	15	TRBV27	-	TRBD1
TGTGCCTGGAGTGTCGTGAGGAACACTGAAGCTTTCTTT	CAWSVVRNTEAFF	TRBJ1-1	13	TRBV30	-	-
TGTGCCAGCAGCTCCCGGGACAGCCAAGAGACCCAGTACTTC	CASSSRDSQETQYF	TRBJ2-5	14	TRBV7-9	-	TRBD1
TGTGCCACCAGCAGAGGGGATAGCGTTAGCACAGATACGCAGTATTTT	CATSRGDSVSTDTQYF	TRBJ2-3	16	TRBV15	-	-
TGTGCCAGCTCCCAAGGGGGTTATGGCTACACCTTC	CASSQGGYGYTF	TRBJ1-2	12	TRBV11-3	-	-
TGTGCCATCAAAGAGGTGGGCTCCTACAATGAGCAGTTCTTC	CAIKEVGSYNEQFF	TRBJ2-1	14	TRBV10-3	once	-
TGTGCCAGCAGTTCTAGGCTAGCGGATACGCAGTATTTT	CASSSRLADTQYF	TRBJ2-3	13	TRBV9	-	-
TGTGCCAGCAGCTTTGACAGACAAATTAACTATGGCTACACCTTC	CASSFDRQINYGYTF	TRBJ1-2	15	TRBV7-3	once	-
TGTGCCACCAGTGACCCGCGGGGCCGGCGAGGGGAGCTGTTTTTT	CATSDPRGRRGELFF	TRBJ2-2	15	TRBV24-1	-	-
TGTGCCAGCAGCTTAGATGAGGCGGGGTATAGCAATCAGCCCCAGCATTTT	CASSLDEAGYSNQPQHF	TRBJ1-5	17	TRBV7-2	-	-
TGTGCCAGCAGCCCTAGCGGGAGTGGGGTCACCGGGGAGCTGTTTTTT	CASSPSGSGVTGELFF	TRBJ2-2	16	TRBV6-2/TRBV6-3	-	TRBD2
TGTGCCAGCGAACCGGGACAGGGCTATGGCTACACCTTC	CASEPGQGYGYTF	TRBJ1-2	13	TRBV6-5	-	TRBD1
TGTGCCTGGAGTGTCAGTAGCGGGGGCTCCTACAATGAGCAGTTCTTC	CAWSVSSGGSYNEQFF	TRBJ2-1	16	TRBV30	-	TRBD2
TGCGCCAGCAGCGGTGGGACAGAGCGAGGCTACACCTTC	CASSGGTERGYTF	TRBJ1-2	13	TRBV5-1	-	TRBD1
TGTGCCAGCTCCCGACAGGGGTTCATGAACACTGAAGCTTTCTTT	CASSRQGFMNTEAFF	TRBJ1-1	15	TRBV18	-	TRBD1
TGTGCAAGTCGCCAAGGACAGGGTAAAGCCAAAAACATTCAGTACTTC	CASRQGQGKAKNIQYF	TRBJ2-4	16	TRBV12-2	-	-
TGTGCCAGCAGTGATGGCAGGGGTAGCACCGGGGAGCTGTTTTTT	CASSDGRGSTGELFF	TRBJ2-2	15	TRBV25-1	-	-
TGTGCCAGCTCCCCCGGAGGGTACGAGCAGTACTTC	CASSPGGYEQYF	TRBJ2-7	12	TRBV18	-	-
TGTGCCAGCAGCTTGTACCAGTACAATGAGCAGTTCTTC	CASSLYQYNEQFF	TRBJ2-1	13	TRBV5-4	-	-
TGTGCCAGCAGTTTGGGGGACAGGACTAATGAGCAGTTCTTC	CASSLGDRTNEQFF	TRBJ2-1	14	TRBV27	-	TRBD1
TGTGCCAGCAAGACAGGGTACACCGGGGAGCTGTTTTTT	CASKTGYTGELFF	TRBJ2-2	13	TRBV11-2	-	TRBD1
TGTGCCAGCAGTGAAGTGGGGGGGGGCGAGCCCCAGCATTTT	CASSEVGGGEPQHF	TRBJ1-5	14	TRBV2	-	-